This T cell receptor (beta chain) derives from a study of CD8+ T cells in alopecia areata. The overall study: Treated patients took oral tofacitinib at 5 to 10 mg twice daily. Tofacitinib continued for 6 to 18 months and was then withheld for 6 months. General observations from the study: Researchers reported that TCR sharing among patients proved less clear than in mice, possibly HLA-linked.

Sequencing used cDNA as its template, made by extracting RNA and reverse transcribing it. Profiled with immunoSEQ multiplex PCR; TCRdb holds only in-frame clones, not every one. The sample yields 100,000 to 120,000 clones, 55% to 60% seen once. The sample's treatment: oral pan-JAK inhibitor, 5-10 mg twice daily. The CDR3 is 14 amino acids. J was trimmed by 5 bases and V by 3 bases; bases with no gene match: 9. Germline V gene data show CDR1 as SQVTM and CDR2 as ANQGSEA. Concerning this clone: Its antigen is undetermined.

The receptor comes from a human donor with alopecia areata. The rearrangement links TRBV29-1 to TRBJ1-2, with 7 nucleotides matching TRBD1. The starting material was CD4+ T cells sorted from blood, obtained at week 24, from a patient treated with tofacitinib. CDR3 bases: TGCAGCGTTGAGTTACAGGGGACCCTATATGGCTACACCTTC. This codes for CSVELQGTLYGYTF.